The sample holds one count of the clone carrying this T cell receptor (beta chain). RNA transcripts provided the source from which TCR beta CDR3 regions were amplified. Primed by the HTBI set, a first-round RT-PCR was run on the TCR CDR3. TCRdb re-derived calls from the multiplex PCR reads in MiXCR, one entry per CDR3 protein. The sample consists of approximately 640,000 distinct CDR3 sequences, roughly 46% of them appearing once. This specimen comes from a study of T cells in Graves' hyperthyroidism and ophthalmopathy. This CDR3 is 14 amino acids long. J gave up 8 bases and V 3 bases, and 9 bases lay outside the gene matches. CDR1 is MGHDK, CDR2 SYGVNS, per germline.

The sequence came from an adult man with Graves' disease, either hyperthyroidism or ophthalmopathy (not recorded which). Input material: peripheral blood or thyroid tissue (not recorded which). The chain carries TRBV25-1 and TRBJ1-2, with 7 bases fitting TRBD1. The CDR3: CASSDEGQGGGYTF. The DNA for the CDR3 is TGTGCCAGCAGTGACGAGGGGCAGGGGGGAGGCTACACCTTC.